The sequence of this T cell receptor beta chain was determined in a study of blood T cell repertoires in COVID-19. Study background: The samples span acute and convalescent COVID-19 from the United States, Italy and Spain. T cells, B-cell-depleted T cells, or PBMCs provided the cDNA or gDNA that served as material.

V gave up 4 bases and J gave up 4 bases, with 10 bases separating them. The CDR3 is 13 residues long. Germline CDR1 is SGDLS and CDR2 is YYNGEE. Under the authors' procedure: How many nucleated cells were present was estimated from reference gene primer amplification. Sequencing used immunoSEQ multiplex PCR; TCRdb keeps in-frame clones, though not all of them. The DNA gave D and trimming, while V, J and clone size come from that table. There are tens of thousands of clones in the sample; 85% occur only once, and 3.8% lies in the top ten. Input material: peripheral blood. The source of this sequence is a man in his sixties with acute or convalescent COVID-19. The chain combines TRBV9 with TRBJ2-3; D not resolved. The CDR3 here is CASSFRRADTQYF. CDR3 coding DNA: TGTGCCAGCAGCTTTCGACGGGCAGATACGCAGTATTTT.